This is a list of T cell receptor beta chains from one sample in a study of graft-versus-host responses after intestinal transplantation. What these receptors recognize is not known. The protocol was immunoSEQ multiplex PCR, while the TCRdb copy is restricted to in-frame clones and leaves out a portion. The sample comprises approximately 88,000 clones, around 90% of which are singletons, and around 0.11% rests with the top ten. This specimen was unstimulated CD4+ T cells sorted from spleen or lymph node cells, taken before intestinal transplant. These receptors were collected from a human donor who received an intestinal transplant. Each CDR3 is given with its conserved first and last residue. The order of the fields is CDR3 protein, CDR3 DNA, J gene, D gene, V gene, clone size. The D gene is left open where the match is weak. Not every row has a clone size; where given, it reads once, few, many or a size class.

CASSLGRGATQETQYF TGTGCCAGCAGCTTAGGGCGGGGGGCGACACAAGAGACCCAGTACTTC TRBJ2-5 TRBD2 TRBV11-3 once
CASSYWGGSNYGYTF TGTGCCAGCAGTTACTGGGGGGGTTCTAACTATGGCTACACCTTC TRBJ1-2 NA TRBV6-5 few
CSARAGTGGFF TGCAGTGCTAGGGCCGGGACAGGGGGTTTCTTT TRBJ1-1 TRBD1 TRBV20-1 NA
CASSTRAGENTEAFF TGTGCCAGCAGCACCCGGGCGGGGGAAAACACTGAAGCTTTCTTT TRBJ1-1 NA TRBV11-2 NA
CASSLTGYEQYF TGTGCCAGCAGCTTAACAGGGTACGAGCAGTACTTC TRBJ2-7 NA TRBV7-9 NA
CASSQGAANTGELFF TGTGCCAGCAGCCAAGGGGCAGCCAACACCGGGGAGCTGTTTTTT TRBJ2-2 NA TRBV4-2 NA
CATSRVGRAVTGELFF TGTGCCACCAGCAGAGTGGGCAGGGCCGTCACCGGGGAGCTGTTTTTT TRBJ2-2 NA TRBV15 once
CASSKQGDYNYGYTF TGTGCCAGCAGTAAACAAGGGGACTATAACTATGGCTACACCTTC TRBJ1-2 NA TRBV6-1 NA
CASSPDRSAYEQYF TGTGCCAGCTCACCCGACAGGTCAGCCTACGAGCAGTACTTC TRBJ2-7 NA TRBV18 NA
CASSVEGFPGDEQFF TGTGCCAGCAGCGTAGAGGGGTTCCCTGGGGATGAGCAGTTCTTC TRBJ2-1 NA TRBV9 NA
CATGTEQYYGYTF TGTGCCACCGGGACAGAACAATACTATGGCTACACCTTC TRBJ1-2 TRBD1 TRBV15 NA
CAGGQGVSEAFF TGTGCCGGAGGACAGGGGGTCTCTGAAGCTTTCTTT TRBJ1-1 TRBD1 TRBV6-4 once
CASSLDGTSVETQYF TGCGCCAGCAGCTTGGATGGGACTAGCGTCGAGACCCAGTACTTC TRBJ2-5 TRBD2 TRBV5-1 NA
CASSVGPDRAPNQPQHF TGTGCCAGCAGTGTTGGGCCCGACAGGGCTCCCAATCAGCCCCAGCATTTT TRBJ1-5 TRBD1 TRBV2 NA
CASSPGTSRDEQFF TGTGCCAGCAGCCCTGGGACTAGCAGGGATGAGCAGTTCTTC TRBJ2-1 TRBD2 TRBV7-9 NA
CASSDSRTPTGYNEQFF TGTGCCAGCAGTGACTCGAGGACTCCCACTGGATACAATGAGCAGTTCTTC TRBJ2-1 NA TRBV6-4 NA
CASSAGTPYEQYF TGTGCCAGTAGCGCCGGGACACCCTACGAGCAGTACTTC TRBJ2-7 NA TRBV19 NA
CASSYRSGMNTEAFF TGTGCCAGCAGTTACAGGTCAGGGATGAACACTGAAGCTTTCTTT TRBJ1-1 NA TRBV6-5 NA
CASTIYRGSSPLHF TGTGCCAGCACCATCTACAGGGGAAGTTCACCCCTCCACTTT TRBJ1-6 TRBD1 TRBV11-2 NA
CASSLRTGWNTEAFF TGTGCCAGCAGCTTGAGAACGGGATGGAACACTGAAGCTTTCTTT TRBJ1-1 NA TRBV5-6 NA
CASSYSGVDEQFF TGCGCCAGCAGCTACTCGGGAGTGGATGAGCAGTTCTTC TRBJ2-1 NA TRBV5-1 NA
CASSLTADTNYGYTF TGTGCCAGCAGCTTAACGGCTGATACTAACTATGGCTACACCTTC TRBJ1-2 NA TRBV7-3 NA
CASIPPGGALSYEQYF TGTGCCAGCATCCCCCCGGGGGGGGCCCTCTCCTACGAGCAGTACTTC TRBJ2-7 TRBD2 TRBV2 few
CASAPGNTGELFF TGCGCCAGCGCTCCGGGGAACACCGGGGAGCTGTTTTTT TRBJ2-2 NA TRBV10-2 NA